This T cell receptor (beta chain) comes out of a study of vaccination and CD4 T cells after COVID-19. General study findings and limits: Within convalescent individuals, 304 out of 307 vaccine-specific clones proved to be spike mono-reactive.

The Oncomine TCR Beta short-read assay was applied to DNA of cultured CD4+ T cells. Cultures of CD4+ T cells served as the source for extracting genomic DNA. TCRdb re-analysed the PCR reads in MiXCR, keeping a single row per CDR3 protein. The sample shows tens of thousands of distinct CDR3 sequences, 62% of them seen only once. Treatment given: roughly 10-day PBMC culture with coronavirus spike peptide pools or control peptides (ViraFEST assay). About this clonotype: Its antigen remains unidentified.

The germline gives CDR1 LNHDA, CDR2 SQIVND (reference sequence). Trimming left V 10 bases short and J 11 bases short, with 20 bases between. This CDR3 region has 13 residues. The specimen comprised CD4+ T cells from blood, cultured in vitro, sampled before SARS-CoV-2 vaccination. The V and J genes are TRBV19 and TRBJ2-2; no reliable D call. The source of this sequence is a human donor who received a COVID-19 vaccine. CDR3: CATFLVDRSELFF. The CDR3 DNA reads TGTGCCACCTTTCTTGTTGACCGATCAGAGCTGTTTTTT.